One and the same sample provided the 24 T cell receptor beta chains below, sequenced in a study of metastatic and nonmetastatic thyroid tumors. TCRdb re-analyzed the PCR reads through MiXCR. The sample consists of around 23,000 clones, about a fifth of them appearing once. Thyroid surgery was preceded by no treatment in any patient. The sample taken for sequencing was blood. The source is a female donor with papillary thyroid cancer or a benign thyroid nodule (not recorded which). Some clones in this sample may be carry-over from other donors' samples.

This clone was picked up many times. This chain uses TRBV19 with TRBJ1-6, with TRBD1 matching over 8 bases. Germline CDR1 is LNHDA and CDR2 is SQIVND (reference sequence). The CDR3 is made up of 15 amino acids. Losses at the gene ends were 6 bases for V and 7 bases for J; bases not matched to a gene: 8. The CDR3 DNA sequence: TGTGCCAGTAGCGACAGGGGTGGGAGCAATTCACCCCTCCACTTT. This encodes CASSDRGGSNSPLHF.

Many counts were recorded for this clone. The J gene is TRBJ2-1, the V gene TRBV18; no clear D gene. The germline CDR1 and CDR2 sequences are KGHSH and LQKENI. The CDR3 is 14 amino acids. Deletions cut 6 bases from V and 5 bases from J, with 14 bases between. CDR3 amino acids: CASSRSLHDNEQFF. The CDR3 coding sequence is TGTGCCAGCTCTCGCAGCCTTCACGACAATGAGCAGTTCTTC.

The chain uses TRBV7-2 and TRBJ1-2; D unresolved. The length of the CDR3 is 11 residues. V was cut by 3 bases and J by 9 bases, with 8 bases left in between. In germline, CDR1 is SGHTA, CDR2 FQGNSA. Written as DNA, the CDR3 is TGTGCCAGCAGCTTGCGTGGGTGCTACACCTTC. This sequence encodes CASSLRGCYTF.

The rearrangement joins TRBV20-1 to TRBJ2-2, with D unclear. Germline V gene sequence: CDR1 DFQATT, CDR2 SNEGSKA (reference sequence). The V end was cut by 4 bases, the J end by 11 bases, with 20 bases between. The CDR3 has 14 residues. The CDR3 DNA reads TGCAGTGCTACCCCAGACTCTGACACCGTTGAGCTGTTTTTT. It yields the protein CSATPDSDTVELFF.

This clone was counted at least ten times. J is TRBJ2-2 and V is TRBV25-1; 13 positions agree with TRBD2. The CDR3 is 18 amino acids. The germline gives CDR1 MGHDK, CDR2 SYGVNS. V shed 1 base and J 0 bases; nucleotides not matched to a gene: 2. CDR3 sequence reads: CASSELGLAGTNTGELFF. The CDR3 DNA reads TGTGCCAGCAGTGAATTGGGACTAGCGGGAACGAACACCGGGGAGCTGTTTTTT.

This clone was recorded at least ten times. J is TRBJ1-4 and V is TRBV28; D not resolved. From germline, CDR1 is MDHEN and CDR2 SYDVKM. Trimming pared 6 bases from V and 3 bases from J, leaving 8 bases between. The CDR3 runs 13 residues. The CDR3 reads CASRTLPNEKLFF. In nucleotides, the CDR3 is TGTGCCAGCAGAACTCTACCTAATGAAAAACTGTTTTTT.

This clone was observed a handful of times. V usage is TRBV6-1 and J usage is TRBJ2-2; possibly TRBD1 for D (6 bases). The germline V gene encodes CDR1 MNHNS and CDR2 SASEGT. This CDR3 contains 14 residues. Trimming shortened V by 10 bases and J by 2 bases, and 14 bases separated the two germline ends. The CDR3 loop is CATKGVANTGELFF. The CDR3 DNA sequence: TGTGCCACTAAGGGGGTCGCAAACACCGGGGAGCTGTTTTTT.

This clone appeared many times. The DNA is omitted, as the CDR3 cannot be located on it reliably, and the CDR3 follows TCRdb's listing. The V gene is TRBV10-3, the J gene TRBJ1-1; TRBD1 was called by the table and not checked on the DNA. Germline V lookup: CDR1 ENHRY, CDR2 SYGVKD. The CDR3 is 16 residues long, ends included. CDR3 region: CAISSSGRGPITEAFF.

This clone was recorded many times. V gene TRBV20-1 combines with J gene TRBJ2-5, with 10 bases fitting TRBD2. The length of the CDR3 is 16 residues. Trimming cost V 0 bases and J 4 bases; bases outside gene matches: 8. Germline V gene data show CDR1 as DFQATT and CDR2 as SNEGSKA (reference sequence). The CDR3 region is CSAREPAGGPGETQYF. The CDR3, as DNA: TGCAGTGCTAGAGAACCAGCGGGAGGGCCTGGAGAGACCCAGTACTTC.

By its share, this clone is medium-sized. The chain carries TRBV28 and TRBJ1-1, with D possibly being TRBD1 (5 bases). Germline CDR1 and CDR2: MDHEN and SYDVKM. Trimming removed 4 bases at V and 0 bases at J, with 6 bases between. CDR3 size: 13 residues. This CDR3 reads CASSSGMNTEAFF. In DNA form, the CDR3 reads TGTGCCAGCAGTTCAGGGATGAACACTGAAGCTTTCTTT.

Many counts were recorded for this clone. A much larger clone sits a single nucleotide away, making a read error possible. The chain combines TRBV3-1 with TRBJ2-7; TRBD1 matches at 7 bases. Germline lookup yields CDR1 LGHDT and CDR2 YNNKEL (reference sequence). This CDR3 is built from 14 residues. Here the CDR3 reads CAISQDRSGYEQYF. In nucleotides, the CDR3 is TGTGCCATCAGCCAGGACAGGTCCGGGTACGAGCAGTACTTC.

This clone was detected ten times or more. The chain carries TRBV20-1 and TRBJ2-7; 12 positions match TRBD2. There are 14 residues in the CDR3. The V segment lost 6 bases and the J segment 4 bases; nucleotides outside the gene matches: 7. From germline, CDR1 is DFQATT and CDR2 SNEGSKA (reference sequence). The DNA for the CDR3 is TGCAGTGCCATACTAGCGGGAGGCGGATACGAGCAGTACTTC. As protein: CSAILAGGGYEQYF.

Turning to this clone: A clone one base away is much larger, so this may be a read error. The chain carries TRBV19 and TRBJ2-1; 10 nucleotides match TRBD2. CDR3 length: 14 residues. Germline assignment: CDR1 LNHDA and CDR2 SQIVND (reference sequence). With 5 bases clipped from V and 9 bases from J, the junction kept 7 bases outside the gene matches. In nucleotides, the CDR3 is TGTGCCAGTAGTCTAGCGGGAGTGCCGAGTGAGCAGTTCTTC. It codes for CASSLAGVPSEQFF.

The chain links TRBV6-5 to TRBJ1-2; no definite D call. The CDR3 consists of 13 residues. Trimming pared 7 bases from V and 4 bases from J, leaving 13 bases between. Per the germline V gene, CDR1 is MNHEY and CDR2 is SVGAGI. This chain's CDR3 is CASISLGSYGYTF. CDR3 bases: TGTGCCAGCATTTCCCTAGGAAGCTATGGCTACACCTTC.

V is TRBV7-9 and J is TRBJ2-7; unclear D gene. V lost 0 bases to trimming and J lost 8 bases, with 17 bases between them. The CDR3 is 15 amino acids. CDR1 SEHNR and CDR2 FQNEAQ come from the germline V gene (reference sequence). Here the CDR3 DNA reads TGTGCCAGCAGCTTAGCGGTTCAGTCCGTGAACAAGCAGTACTTC. Its protein product is CASSLAVQSVNKQYF.

As regards this clone: This could be a read error, since a much larger clone is one nucleotide away. The identical CDR3 is also encoded by other nucleotide sequences in the sample. The V gene is TRBV9, the J gene TRBJ2-7; D gene unclear. This CDR3 comprises 14 residues. Germline V gene lookup returns CDR1 SGDLS and CDR2 YYNGEE. The CDR3 spells CASSAGAVSYEQYF. In DNA form, the CDR3 reads TGTGCCAGCAGCGCAGGAGCAGTTTCCTACGAGCAGTACTTT.

This clone has ten or more counts. The CDR3 region has the DNA TGTGCCAGCAGCGAGGTGGTGGGTGGGGAGCTGTTTTTT. This encodes CASSEVVGGELFF. This rearrangement joins TRBV7-9 to TRBJ2-2; D gene uncertain. V lost 5 bases, J lost 8 bases, and 12 bases lay in between. Germline V gives CDR1 SEHNR, CDR2 FQNEAQ (reference sequence). The CDR3 spans 13 residues.

The table lists this clone with many counts. The V call is TRBV29-1, the J call TRBJ2-3; 7 bases line up with TRBD2. Germline assignment: CDR1 SQVTM and CDR2 ANQGSEA. J was trimmed by 5 bases and V by 8 bases; bases with no gene match: 16. The CDR3 sequence is 15 residues long. CDR3 amino acids: CSSILFGGDRDTQYF. CDR3 in DNA: TGCAGCTCCATCCTTTTTGGGGGGGATCGAGATACGCAGTATTTT.

This clone is classed as medium-sized. The chain links TRBV10-1 to TRBJ2-7; 8 bases align to TRBD1. Germline-derived CDR1 and CDR2 are WNHNN and SYGVQD (reference sequence). The V gene end was trimmed by 11 bases and the J gene end by 1 base; junction bases not matched to a gene: 1. CDR3 length equals 11 residues. For the CDR3, the DNA is TGCGCCGGACAGGGATCCTACGAGCAGTACTTC. Translating it yields CAGQGSYEQYF.

This chain links TRBV9 with TRBJ2-1, with D possibly called TRBD1 or TRBD2 (5 bases each). V lost 8 bases, J lost 6 bases, and 18 bases lay in between. CDR1 is SGDLS and CDR2 is YYNGEE in the germline V gene. CDR3 size: 14 residues. The CDR3 spells CARRGTSTANEQFF. Written as DNA, the CDR3 is TGTGCCAGGAGGGGTACTAGTACTGCCAATGAGCAGTTCTTC.

The sample holds many counts of this clone. The rearrangement links TRBV18 to TRBJ2-1; the D is unclear. This CDR3 contains 13 residues. The germline V and J ends were trimmed by 6 bases and 3 bases, with 9 bases remaining between them. Germline V gives CDR1 KGHSH, CDR2 LQKENI. The CDR3 region is CASSPEFYNEQFF. CDR3 nucleotide sequence: TGTGCCAGCTCCCCGGAGTTCTACAATGAGCAGTTCTTC.

This clone was detected ten times or more. V and J are TRBV6-2 or TRBV6-3 and TRBJ2-1; D remains unclear. The CDR3 is made up of 13 amino acids. With 3 bases removed from V and 6 bases from J, the gap between germline ends came to 9 bases. Germline lookup yields CDR1 MNHEY and CDR2 SVGEGT. The CDR3, as DNA: TGTGCCAGCAGTTATTTCCTCCCCAATGAGCAGTTCTTC. It is translated as CASSYFLPNEQFF.

This clone was seen at least ten times. The chain couples TRBV20-1 to TRBJ1-1; D unclear. The CDR3 sequence is 13 residues long. CDR1 DFQATT and CDR2 SNEGSKA come from the germline V gene (reference sequence). The chain's CDR3 is CSASETLVTEAFF. CDR3 DNA: TGCAGCGCCTCCGAGACACTCGTAACTGAAGCTTTCTTT.

This clone showed up many times. Possible read error: a much larger clone is one base away. The genes are TRBV27 and TRBJ1-6, with a possible D match to TRBD1 (5 bases). Per the germline V gene, CDR1 is MNHEY and CDR2 is SMNVEV (reference sequence). V dropped 2 bases and J dropped 9 bases, with 14 bases sitting between them. The CDR3 is 15 residues long. CDR3 sequence (DNA): TGTGCCAGCAGTTTAGGGGGGGTCGGGGGTTCACCCCTCCACTTT. It encodes CASSLGGVGGSPLHF.